Below are 29 T cell receptor beta chains sequenced from a single sample in a study of PD-1 blockade in mismatch repair-deficient tumors. Sequencing used immunoSEQ multiplex PCR; TCRdb keeps in-frame clones, though not all of them. The sample gives 20,000 to 30,000 clones, 70% to 85% of which show up once; over 2.5% is in the top ten. This sample comprised PBMCs, obtained before pembrolizumab treatment. Receptors were obtained from an adult with mismatch repair-deficient cancer.

The J gene is TRBJ1-4, the V gene TRBV18; 7 nucleotides line up with TRBD1. Germline V gene lookup returns CDR1 KGHSH and CDR2 LQKENI. Trimming at V came to 2 bases and at J to 6 bases, leaving 3 bases not matched to a gene. CDR3 length: 14 residues. DNA of the CDR3: TGTGCCAGCTCACCAACAGGGGATGATGAAAAACTGTTTTTT. Protein: CASSPTGDDEKLFF.

The chain combines TRBV6-5 with TRBJ2-7, with a possible D match to TRBD1 (6 bases). Trimming removed 3 bases from V and 0 bases from J, with 15 bases in between. This CDR3 comprises 16 residues. The germline CDR1 and CDR2 sequences are MNHEY and SVGAGI. CDR3 sequence: CASSYSYRANSYEQYF. CDR3 DNA: TGTGCCAGCAGTTATTCCTACAGGGCAAACTCCTACGAGCAGTACTTC.

The CDR3 DNA reads TGTGCCAGCAGCGTAGGGGCTAGCGACTACTACAATGAGCAGTTCTTC. Translating it yields CASSVGASDYYNEQFF. This sequence joins TRBV9 and TRBJ2-1; weak D call: TRBD2 (6 bases). Germline loops: CDR1 SGDLS, CDR2 YYNGEE. This CDR3 contains 16 residues. V was pared by 0 bases and J by 3 bases, with 13 bases between. The variable domain in full, with the rest retrieved from reference TRBV9 and TRBJ2-1, is DSGVTQTPKHLITATGQRVTLRCSPRSGDLSVYWYQQSLDQGLQFLIQYYNGEERAKGNILERFSAQQFPDLHSELNLSSLELGDSALYFCASSVGASDYYNEQFFGPGTRLTVL.

The CDR3 spells CASGQRLAGSTGELFF. As DNA, the CDR3 is TGTGCTAGTGGTCAGCGACTAGCGGGAAGCACCGGGGAGCTGTTTTTT. The chain combines TRBV12-5 with TRBJ2-2; 11 nucleotides align to TRBD2. Germline V gives CDR1 LGHNT, CDR2 FRNRAP. V trimming: 5 bases; J trimming: 4 bases; junction bases outside the gene matches: 6. This CDR3 contains 16 residues.

This chain uses TRBV5-5 with TRBJ2-7, with TRBD1 identical over 7 bases. Germline CDR1 and CDR2: SGHKS and YYEKEE (reference sequence). V trimming: 4 bases; J trimming: 2 bases; junction bases outside the gene matches: 3. The CDR3 runs to 13 residues. The CDR3 sequence is CASSVGTAYEQYF. The CDR3 DNA follows: TGTGCCAGCAGCGTCGGGACAGCCTACGAGCAGTACTTC.

J is TRBJ2-1 and V is TRBV15; D gene uncertain. The CDR3 runs to 14 residues. V shed 0 bases and J shed 6 bases, with 9 bases lying between them. Per the germline V gene, CDR1 is LNHNV and CDR2 is YYDKDF (reference sequence). The CDR3 spells CATSRDLAANEQFF. The CDR3 DNA sequence: TGTGCCACCAGCAGAGATCTGGCCGCCAATGAGCAGTTCTTC. The full variable domain, in which reference TRBV15 and TRBJ2-1 provide the parts outside the CDR3, is DAMVIQNPRYQVTQFGKPVTLSCSQTLNHNVMYWYQQKSSQAPKLLFHYYDKDFNNEADTPDNFQSRRPNTSFCFLDIRSPGLGDTAMYLCATSRDLAANEQFFGPGTRLTVL.

J is TRBJ1-2 and V is TRBV5-1; D is undetermined. Germline V gene data show CDR1 as SGHRS and CDR2 as YFSETQ. Deletions cut 4 bases from V and 4 bases from J, with 11 bases between. CDR3 length: 13 residues. CDR3 loop: CASSEGGSYGYTF. The CDR3 nucleotides read TGCGCCAGCAGCGAGGGAGGTTCCTATGGCTACACCTTC.

The chain joins TRBV30 to TRBJ2-5, with a possible D match to TRBD1 (6 bases). The CDR3 consists of 16 residues. V lost 0 bases and J lost 1, with 15 bases in between. In germline, CDR1 is GTSNPN, CDR2 SVGIG (reference sequence). CDR3 sequence (DNA): TGTGCCTGGAGTGTAGCCAGGGGAGACTTCCAAGAGACCCAGTACTTC. It yields the protein CAWSVARGDFQETQYF.

V gene TRBV19 combines with J gene TRBJ1-1; the D is unclear. V was clipped by 1 base and J by 7 bases, with 7 bases between them. There are 12 residues in the CDR3. The germline V gene has CDR1 LNHDA and CDR2 SQIVND (reference sequence). The CDR3 is CASSIVPDEAFF. CDR3 nucleotide sequence: TGTGCCAGTAGTATAGTACCAGATGAAGCTTTCTTT.

This chain connects TRBV5-6 to TRBJ2-5; D is uncertain. With 0 bases removed from V and 4 bases from J, the gap between germline ends came to 16 bases. The CDR3 is 16 amino acids. The V gene's germline CDR1 is SGHDT and CDR2 YYEEEE. The CDR3 DNA sequence: TGTGCCAGCAGCTTGGCTGGGTCAGGCGCCGGAGAGACCCAGTACTTC. Protein: CASSLAGSGAGETQYF.

The rearrangement links TRBV28 to TRBJ1-1; weak D call: TRBD1 (5 bases). CDR1 is MDHEN, CDR2 SYDVKM, per germline. Trimming removed 10 bases at V and 4 bases at J, with 13 bases between. The CDR3 is 12 residues long. The CDR3 reads CATFDQGTEAFF. CDR3 bases: TGTGCCACCTTCGACCAGGGCACTGAAGCTTTCTTT.

This clone has only a few counts. This chain joins TRBV6-5 and TRBJ2-7, with 9 bases identical to TRBD2. Germline CDR1 and CDR2: MNHEY and SVGAGI. The CDR3 length is 16 residues. V shed 0 bases and J 3 bases; nucleotides not matched to a gene: 6. CDR3 sequence: CASSYSRTSANYEQYF. In DNA, the CDR3 is TGTGCCAGCAGTTACTCGCGGACTAGCGCCAACTACGAGCAGTACTTC.

This chain links TRBV5-1 with TRBJ2-2, with TRBD1 matching 8 bases. The CDR3 covers 16 residues. The junction had 7 bases not matched to a gene; V was cut back by 0 bases and J by 6 bases. Germline V lookup: CDR1 SGHRS, CDR2 YFSETQ. CDR3: CASSLERQGIPGELFF. The CDR3 DNA sequence: TGCGCCAGCAGCTTGGAGCGACAGGGGATACCCGGGGAGCTGTTTTTT.

The chain combines TRBV13 with TRBJ2-1; D might be TRBD2 (7 bases). This CDR3 is built from 15 residues. Trimming took 4 bases from V and 0 from J, leaving 10 bases between them. Germline V gene data show CDR1 as PRHDT and CDR2 as FYEKMQ (reference sequence). CDR3 sequence reads: CASSWGGGSYNEQFF. The CDR3 nucleotides read TGTGCCAGCAGCTGGGGAGGGGGCTCCTACAATGAGCAGTTCTTC.

The rearrangement uses TRBV29-1 and TRBJ2-3; D ambiguous. The germline gives CDR1 SQVTM, CDR2 ANQGSEA. The germline V and J ends were trimmed by 4 bases and 6 bases, with 11 bases remaining between them. CDR3 length equals 12 residues. CDR3 amino acids: CSVGRSTDTQYF. The CDR3 DNA sequence: TGCAGCGTTGGAAGGAGTACGGATACGCAGTATTTT.

This clone was seen a handful of times. The J gene is TRBJ2-7, the V gene TRBV2, with TRBD2 matching 10 bases. The V gene's germline CDR1 is SNHLY and CDR2 FYNNEI. Trimming at V came to 7 bases and at J to 0 bases, leaving 3 bases not matched to a gene. The CDR3 length is 14 residues. CDR3 in amino acids: CASTGLAASYEQYF. The CDR3 DNA reads as TGTGCCAGCACCGGACTAGCGGCCTCCTACGAGCAGTACTTC.

This clone was seen a single time. This chain connects TRBV28 to TRBJ1-2; 9 nucleotides match TRBD1. The V and J ends lost 6 bases and 1 base, in that order; junction bases with no gene match: 18. The CDR3 has 19 amino acids. Germline CDR1 reads MDHEN; CDR2 reads SYDVKM. The CDR3 DNA reads TGTGCCAGCAGCCGAAACATCCTCATCCCGGGACAGGGTAACTATGGCTACACCTTC. Translation: CASSRNILIPGQGNYGYTF.

The chain has TRBV9 and TRBJ2-2; D not resolved. Germline V lookup: CDR1 SGDLS, CDR2 YYNGEE. V lost 3 bases, J lost 3 bases, and 9 bases lay in between. The CDR3 is made up of 14 amino acids. CDR3 nucleotides: TGTGCCAGCAGCGCCCTCGGGTACACCGGGGAGCTGTTTTTT. Amino acid sequence: CASSALGYTGELFF. The full variable domain, its missing parts supplied by reference TRBV9 and TRBJ2-2, is DSGVTQTPKHLITATGQRVTLRCSPRSGDLSVYWYQQSLDQGLQFLIQYYNGEERAKGNILERFSAQQFPDLHSELNLSSLELGDSALYFCASSALGYTGELFFGEGSRLTVL.

The rearrangement links TRBV5-1 to TRBJ2-3; 9 bases map to TRBD2. V was clipped by 1 base and J by 2 bases; unmatched bases: 2. The CDR3 is 15 residues long. The germline gives CDR1 SGHRS, CDR2 YFSETQ. DNA for the CDR3: TGCGCCAGCAGCTTGCCTAGCGGGGCCACAGATACGCAGTATTTT. Translated: CASSLPSGATDTQYF.

V usage is TRBV9 and J usage is TRBJ2-7; possibly TRBD2 for D (6 bases). Germline loops: CDR1 SGDLS, CDR2 YYNGEE. V shed 4 bases and J shed 6 bases, with 20 bases lying between them. This CDR3 has 15 residues. CDR3 sequence: CASSPQPGTQLEQYF. CDR3 sequence (DNA): TGTGCCAGCAGCCCTCAGCCCGGGACTCAGCTCGAGCAGTACTTC.

The V gene is TRBV28, the J gene TRBJ2-1; perhaps TRBD2 as D (5 bases). This CDR3 is 11 amino acids long. V lost 8 bases and J 9 bases, leaving 11 bases between the germline ends. Germline assignment: CDR1 MDHEN and CDR2 SYDVKM. The CDR3: CASLGVFEQFF. DNA of the CDR3: TGTGCCAGCTTGGGAGTTTTTGAGCAGTTCTTC. Full variable domain (remainder filled in from reference TRBV28 and TRBJ2-1): DVKVTQSSRYLVKRTGEKVFLECVQDMDHENMFWYRQDPGLGLRLIYFSYDVKMKEKGDIPEGYSVSREKKERFSLILESASTNQTSMYLCASLGVFEQFFGPGTRLTVL.

This chain links TRBV10-2 with TRBJ2-7; D unresolved. The germline V gene encodes CDR1 WSHSY and CDR2 SAAADI. CDR3 size: 11 residues. V lost 6 bases to trimming and J lost 0 bases, with 3 bases between them. CDR3 DNA: TGCGCCAGCAGCCTCTCCTACGAGCAGTACTTC. It is translated as CASSLSYEQYF.

This chain connects TRBV5-1 to TRBJ2-5, with TRBD1 matching 9 bases. V lost 4 bases and J lost 5; bases outside the gene matches: 9. CDR3 length: 15 amino acids. Per germline, CDR1 SGHRS and CDR2 YFSETQ. The CDR3 region is CASSPGTGSQETQYF. As DNA, the CDR3 is TGCGCCAGCAGCCCCGGGACAGGGTCACAGGAGACCCAGTACTTC.

The J gene is TRBJ2-3, the V gene TRBV9, with a weak D call TRBD2 (7 bases). V dropped 0 bases and J dropped 3 bases, with 11 bases sitting between them. Germline CDR1 is SGDLS and CDR2 is YYNGEE. This CDR3 is built from 15 residues. The CDR3 is CASSVDAGATDTQYF. The CDR3 DNA follows: TGTGCCAGCAGCGTAGATGCGGGGGCAACAGATACGCAGTATTTT.

A single count supports this clone. The chain combines TRBV9 with TRBJ2-1, with TRBD2 identical over 10 bases. CDR3 length equals 15 residues. Germline-derived CDR1 and CDR2 are SGDLS and YYNGEE. The V gene end was trimmed by 0 bases and the J gene end by 7 bases; junction bases not matched to a gene: 4. In DNA form, the CDR3 reads TGTGCCAGCAGCGTAGTAGCTAGCGGGAGTAATGAGCAGTTCTTC. Translating gives CASSVVASGSNEQFF.

The V and J genes are TRBV10-3 and TRBJ2-3; TRBD1 matches at 8 bases. Per the germline V gene, CDR1 is ENHRY and CDR2 is SYGVKD. V lost 10 bases and J lost 4; bases outside the gene matches: 4. The length of the CDR3 is 12 residues. Here the CDR3 reads CATGTGPDTQYF. For the CDR3, the DNA is TGTGCCACCGGGACAGGTCCAGATACGCAGTATTTT.

The V and J genes are TRBV5-1 and TRBJ2-1, with 10 bases fitting TRBD1. Trimming at V came to 0 bases and at J to 8 bases, leaving 5 bases not matched to a gene. CDR3 size: 15 residues. CDR1 SGHRS and CDR2 YFSETQ come from the germline V gene. In DNA, the CDR3 is TGCGCCAGCAGCTTGGTTGGGACAGGGGTCGATGAGCAGTTCTTC. Protein product: CASSLVGTGVDEQFF.

This rearrangement joins TRBV5-1 to TRBJ2-5; the match to TRBD1 covers 8 bases. This CDR3 region has 13 residues. Germline assignment: CDR1 SGHRS and CDR2 YFSETQ. The junction had 3 bases not matched to a gene; V was cut back by 4 bases and J by 4 bases. CDR3 DNA: TGCGCCAGCAGCAGCCAGGGGGCAGAGACCCAGTACTTC. It codes for CASSSQGAETQYF.

The chain uses TRBV29-1 and TRBJ2-1; 10 nucleotides match TRBD1. The CDR3 is 14 amino acids. V lost 7 bases and J lost 6; bases outside the gene matches: 9. Germline V CDR1 and CDR2: SQVTM, ANQGSEA. The CDR3 coding sequence is TGCAGCGCTGCGCGGGACAGGGGTGGCAATGAGCAGTTCTTC. The encoded protein is CSAARDRGGNEQFF.